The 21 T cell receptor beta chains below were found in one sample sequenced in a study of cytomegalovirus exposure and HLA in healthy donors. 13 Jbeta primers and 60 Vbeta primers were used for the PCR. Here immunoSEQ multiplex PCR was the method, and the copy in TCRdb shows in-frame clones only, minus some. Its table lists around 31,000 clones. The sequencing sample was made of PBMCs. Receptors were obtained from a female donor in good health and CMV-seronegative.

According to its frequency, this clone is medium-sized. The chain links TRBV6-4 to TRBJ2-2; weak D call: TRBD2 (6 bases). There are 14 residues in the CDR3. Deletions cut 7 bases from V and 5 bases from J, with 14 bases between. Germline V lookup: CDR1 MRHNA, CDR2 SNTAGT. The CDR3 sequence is CASTPTGDTGELFF. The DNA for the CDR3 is TGTGCCAGCACCCCGACGGGGGATACCGGGGAGCTGTTTTTT.

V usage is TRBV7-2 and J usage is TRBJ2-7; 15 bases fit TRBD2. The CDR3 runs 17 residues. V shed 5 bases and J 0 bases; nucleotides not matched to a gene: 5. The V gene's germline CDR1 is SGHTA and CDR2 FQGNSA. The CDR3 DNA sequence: TGTGCCAGCAGCCCAGGACTAGCGGGGGGGGACTCCTACGAGCAGTACTTC. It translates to CASSPGLAGGDSYEQYF. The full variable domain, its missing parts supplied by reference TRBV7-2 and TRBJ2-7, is GAGVSQSPSNKVTEKGKDVELRCDPISGHTALYWYRQSLGQGLEFLIYFQGNSAPDKSGLPSDRFSAERTGGSVSTLTIQRTQQEDSAVYLCASSPGLAGGDSYEQYFGPGTRLTVT.

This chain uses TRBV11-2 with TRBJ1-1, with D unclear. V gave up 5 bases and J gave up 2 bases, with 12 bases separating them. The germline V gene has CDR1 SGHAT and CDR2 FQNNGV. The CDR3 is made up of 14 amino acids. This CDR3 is CASSLTRDNTEAFF. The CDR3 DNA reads TGTGCCAGCAGCCTCACGCGGGATAACACTGAAGCTTTCTTT.

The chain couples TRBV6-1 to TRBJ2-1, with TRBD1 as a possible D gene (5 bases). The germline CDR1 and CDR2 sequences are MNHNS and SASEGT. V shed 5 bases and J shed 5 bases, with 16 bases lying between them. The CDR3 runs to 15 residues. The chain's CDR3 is CASSPGWARNNEQFF. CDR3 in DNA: TGTGCCAGCAGTCCAGGGTGGGCGCGGAACAATGAGCAGTTCTTC.

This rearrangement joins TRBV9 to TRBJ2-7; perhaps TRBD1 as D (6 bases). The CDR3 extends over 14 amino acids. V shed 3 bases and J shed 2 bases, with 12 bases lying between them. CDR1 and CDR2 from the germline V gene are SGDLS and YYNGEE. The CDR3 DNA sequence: TGTGCCAGCAGCGCGGACAGCTCCGCCTACGAGCAGTACTTC. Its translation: CASSADSSAYEQYF.

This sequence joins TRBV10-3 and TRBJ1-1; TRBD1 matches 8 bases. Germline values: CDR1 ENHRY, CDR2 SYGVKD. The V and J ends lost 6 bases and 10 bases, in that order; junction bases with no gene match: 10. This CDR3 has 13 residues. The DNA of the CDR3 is TGTGCCATCAGGGACAGGGTAGATTTGGCAGCTTTCTTT. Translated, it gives CAIRDRVDLAAFF.

In nucleotides, the CDR3 is TGCGCCAGCAGCCAAGGGACAGGGGCTAGGGGAACTGAAGCTTTCTTT. Amino acids: CASSQGTGARGTEAFF. The rearrangement uses TRBV4-1 and TRBJ1-1; 9 nucleotides align to TRBD1. V lost 1 base to trimming and J lost 5 bases; unmatched junction nucleotides: 8. CDR1 and CDR2 (germline): MGHRA, YSYEKL. The CDR3 sequence is 16 residues long.

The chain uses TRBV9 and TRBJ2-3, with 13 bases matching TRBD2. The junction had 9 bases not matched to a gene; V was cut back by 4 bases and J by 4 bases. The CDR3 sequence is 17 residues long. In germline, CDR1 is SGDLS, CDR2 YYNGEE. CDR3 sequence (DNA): TGTGCCAGCAGCCGACTCCCAACTAGCGGGGGGGCAGATACGCAGTATTTT. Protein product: CASSRLPTSGGADTQYF.

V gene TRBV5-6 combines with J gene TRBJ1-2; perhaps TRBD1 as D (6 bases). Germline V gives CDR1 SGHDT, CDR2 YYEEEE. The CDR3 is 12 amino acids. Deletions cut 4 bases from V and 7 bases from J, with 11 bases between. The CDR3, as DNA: TGTGCCAGCAGCCTAAACAGGGCTGGCTACACCTTC. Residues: CASSLNRAGYTF.

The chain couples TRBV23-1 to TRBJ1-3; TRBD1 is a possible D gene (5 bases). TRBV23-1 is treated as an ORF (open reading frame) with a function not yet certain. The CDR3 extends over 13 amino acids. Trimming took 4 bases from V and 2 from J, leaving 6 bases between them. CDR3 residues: CASSPGAGNTIYF. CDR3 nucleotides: TGCGCCAGCAGTCCGGGGGCTGGAAACACCATATATTTT.

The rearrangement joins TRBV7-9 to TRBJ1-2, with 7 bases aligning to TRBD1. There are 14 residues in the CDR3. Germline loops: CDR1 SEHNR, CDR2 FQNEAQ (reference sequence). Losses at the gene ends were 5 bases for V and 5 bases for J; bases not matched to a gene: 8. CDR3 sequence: CASSPDRDNYGYTF. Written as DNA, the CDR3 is TGTGCCAGCAGCCCTGACAGGGACAATTATGGCTACACCTTC.

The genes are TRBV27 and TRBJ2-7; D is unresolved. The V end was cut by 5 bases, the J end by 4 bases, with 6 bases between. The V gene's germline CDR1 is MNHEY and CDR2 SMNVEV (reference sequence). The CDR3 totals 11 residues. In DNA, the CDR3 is TGTGCCAGCAGTAACAAATACGAGCAGTACTTC. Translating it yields CASSNKYEQYF.

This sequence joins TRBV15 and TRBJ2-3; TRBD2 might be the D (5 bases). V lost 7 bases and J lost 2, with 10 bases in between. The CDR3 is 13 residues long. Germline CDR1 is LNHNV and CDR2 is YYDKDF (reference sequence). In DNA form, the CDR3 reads TGTGCCACCATACGGGATTACACAGATACGCAGTATTTT. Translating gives CATIRDYTDTQYF.

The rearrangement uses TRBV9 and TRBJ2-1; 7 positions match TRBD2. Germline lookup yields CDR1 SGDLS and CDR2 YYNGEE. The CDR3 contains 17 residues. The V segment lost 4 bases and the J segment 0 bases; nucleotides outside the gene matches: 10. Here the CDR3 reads CASSHPRGGGSYNEQFF. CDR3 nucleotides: TGTGCCAGCAGCCATCCTAGGGGCGGGGGCTCCTACAATGAGCAGTTCTTC. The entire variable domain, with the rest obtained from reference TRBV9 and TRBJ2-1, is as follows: DSGVTQTPKHLITATGQRVTLRCSPRSGDLSVYWYQQSLDQGLQFLIQYYNGEERAKGNILERFSAQQFPDLHSELNLSSLELGDSALYFCASSHPRGGGSYNEQFFGPGTRLTVL.

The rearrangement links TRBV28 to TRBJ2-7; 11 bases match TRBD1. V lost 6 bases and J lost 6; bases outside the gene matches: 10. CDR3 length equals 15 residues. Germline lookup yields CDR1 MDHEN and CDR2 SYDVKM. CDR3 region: CASRPGQGGSGEQYF. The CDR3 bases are TGTGCCAGCAGACCGGGACAGGGGGGTTCAGGCGAGCAGTACTTC.

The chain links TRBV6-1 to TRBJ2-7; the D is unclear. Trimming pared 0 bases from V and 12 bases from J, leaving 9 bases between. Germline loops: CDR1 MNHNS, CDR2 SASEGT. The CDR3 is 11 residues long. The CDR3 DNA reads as TGTGCCAGCAGTGAAGCTCCCCGGTTGTACTTC. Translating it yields CASSEAPRLYF.

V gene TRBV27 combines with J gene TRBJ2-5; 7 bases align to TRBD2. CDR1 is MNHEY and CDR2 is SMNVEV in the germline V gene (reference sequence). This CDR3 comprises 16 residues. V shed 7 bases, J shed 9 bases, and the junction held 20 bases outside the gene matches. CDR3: CASTPQSAGGGRSQYF. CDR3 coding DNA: TGTGCCAGCACTCCGCAGAGCGCAGGCGGGGGACGGTCCCAGTACTTC.

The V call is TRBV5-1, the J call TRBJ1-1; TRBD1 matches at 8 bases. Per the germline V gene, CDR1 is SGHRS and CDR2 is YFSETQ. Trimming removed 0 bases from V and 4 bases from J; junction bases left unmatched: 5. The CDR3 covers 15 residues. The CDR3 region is CASSLVGQGSTEAFF. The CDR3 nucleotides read TGCGCCAGCAGCTTGGTAGGACAGGGCTCCACTGAAGCTTTCTTT.

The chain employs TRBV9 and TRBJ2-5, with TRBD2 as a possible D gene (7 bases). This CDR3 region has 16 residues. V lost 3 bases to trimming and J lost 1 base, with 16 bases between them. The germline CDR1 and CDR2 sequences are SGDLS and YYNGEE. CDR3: CASSAAGASTQETQYF. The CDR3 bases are TGTGCCAGCAGCGCCGCGGGGGCGAGCACCCAAGAGACCCAGTACTTC.

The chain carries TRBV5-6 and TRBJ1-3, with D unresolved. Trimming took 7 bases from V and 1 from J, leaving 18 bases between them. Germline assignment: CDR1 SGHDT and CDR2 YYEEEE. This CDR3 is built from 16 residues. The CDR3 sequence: CASFGGRSKSGNTIYF. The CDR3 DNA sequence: TGTGCCAGCTTTGGTGGCAGGTCCAAATCTGGAAACACCATATATTTT.

The CDR3 DNA is TGTGCCAGCAGCTTAGGGGGGCCTTCCTACGAGCAGTACTTC. Protein product: CASSLGGPSYEQYF. The chain has TRBV7-8 and TRBJ2-7; D might be TRBD1 (6 bases). V shed 1 base and J shed 1 base, with 8 bases lying between them. The CDR3 length is 14 residues. CDR1 SGHVS and CDR2 FQNEAQ come from the germline V gene.